This T cell receptor (beta chain) came from a study of blood T cell repertoires in COVID-19. CDR1 is GTSNPN and CDR2 is SVGIG in the germline V gene (reference sequence). The CDR3 consists of 11 residues. The V gene end was trimmed by 5 bases and the J gene end by 12 bases; junction bases not matched to a gene: 8. TCRdb's copy holds only in-frame clones and misses some; the assay was immunoSEQ multiplex PCR. Here the sample spans around 100,000 clones, 85% being singletons. This rearrangement joins TRBV30 to TRBJ1-1; 8 bases map to TRBD1. Source material: peripheral blood. The TCR sequence derives from a man aged 50 to 59 with active or convalescent COVID-19. CDR3 residues: CAWRQGAVTFF. The CDR3 bases are TGTGCCTGGCGTCAGGGGGCTGTGACTTTCTTT.